The present entry profiles one T cell receptor beta chain with its context. Its antigen remains unknown. In the naive CD8 group, cells lacked CD45RO and were positively selected for CCR7, so terminally differentiated effector memory CD45RA+ cells were left out. This sample was included in a study of shared clonotypes between healthy human individuals. V was clipped by 7 bases and J by 0 bases, with 10 bases between them. The CDR3 is made up of 14 amino acids. Germline V gene data show CDR1 as ENHRY and CDR2 as SYGVKD. At the deep level, the assay was run. Splitting of each subset's genomic DNA was done evenly across several immunoSEQ plates. TCRdb's table, derived via immunoSEQ multiplex PCR, lists solely in-frame clones and lacks some. The sample holds just over 2,000,000 clones, about 94% seen once. General study results and limits: Clonotypes shared by all four sorted-subset donors had higher generation probabilities than non-shared clonotypes.

This TCR came from a young man in good health. The V and J genes are TRBV10-3 and TRBJ1-3, with D unresolved. Sequencing was carried out using naive CD8+ T cells sorted from blood. The CDR3 bases are TGTGCCATCACCCCAGAGTTCTCTGGAAACACCATATATTTT. Its protein product is CAITPEFSGNTIYF.